This record covers a single T cell receptor beta chain. Its target is not known. This specimen comes from a study of cytomegalovirus exposure and HLA in healthy donors. Broader study findings: A missense DCLRE1C variant was associated with V- and J-gene trimming of TCR beta chains in a later analysis, and an independent cohort replicated the association. According to reports, the classifier identified cytomegalovirus status with high specificity and sensitivity.

It was with 60 Vbeta and 13 Jbeta primers that the PCR ran. TCRdb's table, derived via immunoSEQ multiplex PCR, lists solely in-frame clones and lacks some. Here the sample spans about 200,000 clones, roughly 85% being singletons. Healthy bone marrow donors formed the donor group. Though probably carrying unrecorded immune exposures, donors were nominally healthy at sampling. The V end was cut by 4 bases, the J end by 7 bases, with 14 bases between. The length of the CDR3 is 14 residues. Per germline, CDR1 SGHTA and CDR2 FQGNSA. The chain recombines TRBV7-2 with TRBJ2-1; D might be TRBD1 (6 bases). The sequencing input was PBMCs. The clonotype comes from a woman aged 50 to 60 in good health and CMV-seronegative. CDR3 amino acids: CASSSWTERNEQFF. CDR3 DNA: TGTGCCAGCAGCTCGTGGACAGAGCGGAATGAGCAGTTCTTC.